The rows below give T cell receptor beta chains drawn from one sample of a study of cytomegalovirus exposure and HLA in healthy donors. TCRdb keeps only in-frame clones here, not all; method: immunoSEQ multiplex PCR. In the table there are about 60,000 clones, 70% to 80% of which are singletons. The sequenced sample consisted of PBMCs. Receptors originate from a woman between 55 and 75 years old in good health and CMV-seropositive. CDR3s include the opening cysteine and the closing phenylalanine or tryptophan. The order of the fields is J gene, D gene, V gene, CDR3 length, CDR3 protein. D genes are given only for firm matches.

TRBJ2-7 | . | TRBV7-8 | 13 | CASSNEGVYEQYF
TRBJ2-5 | . | TRBV19 | 13 | CASSTTGGETQYF
TRBJ1-2 | . | TRBV9 | 17 | CASSVDPSWEREDGYTF
TRBJ2-7 | . | TRBV7-6 | 13 | CASSEDNLGEQYF
TRBJ2-2 | TRBD2 | TRBV9 | 16 | CASSERPGLAAGELFF
TRBJ2-5 | TRBD2 | TRBV7-2 | 13 | CASSSAGGETQYF
TRBJ1-1 | . | TRBV7-2 | 15 | CASSLGQVMNTEAFF
. | . | TRBV6-5 | 14 | CASSPKGGGYEQYF
TRBJ1-1 | . | TRBV6-5 | 11 | CASSSYTEAFF
TRBJ2-3 | TRBD2 | TRBV5-5 | 17 | CASSLDAGGLITDTQYF
TRBJ1-1 | . | TRBV9 | 14 | CASSVSGEDTEAFF
TRBJ2-1 | . | TRBV27 | 15 | CASTVGSGYYNEQFF
TRBJ2-5 | TRBD2 | TRBV18 | 14 | CASSVVGGAETQYF
TRBJ1-6 | TRBD1 | TRBV5-6 | 16 | CASSLKGTGDLSPLHF
TRBJ2-3 | TRBD1 | TRBV7-9 | 16 | CASSPPPGTGADTQYF
TRBJ1-6 | . | TRBV12-5 | 13 | CASGLEGGSPLHF
TRBJ1-2 | . | TRBV19 | 12 | CASSVVNYGYTF
TRBJ2-2 | . | TRBV7-8 | 16 | CASSLDWTANTGELFF
TRBJ2-2 | TRBD2 | TRBV6-6 | 16 | CASRLAGGHITGELFF
TRBJ1-4 | . | TRBV7-2 | 15 | CASSRRGGFEEKLFF
TRBJ1-6 | TRBD1 | TRBV4-1 | 15 | CASSQVAGGGSPLHF
TRBJ1-2 | TRBD1 | TRBV20-1 | 11 | CSDGRQGGYTF
TRBJ2-7 | . | TRBV6-5 | 11 | CASSRGYEQYF
TRBJ1-5 | . | TRBV2 | 14 | CASTREAGNQPQHF
TRBJ1-2 | TRBD1 | TRBV10-3 | 14 | CATNSGQAYYGYTF
TRBJ2-7 | TRBD1 | TRBV19 | 15 | CASSTGQGRAYEQYF
TRBJ1-3 | TRBD1 | TRBV7-2 | 16 | CASSQMGQGPGNTIYF
TRBJ2-3 | . | TRBV28 | 15 | CASRRRWASTDTQYF
TRBJ1-4 | . | TRBV7-9 | 14 | CASSLRATNEKLFF
TRBJ1-2 | TRBD1 | TRBV28 | 15 | CASSWGTGGNYGYTF
TRBJ1-1 | . | TRBV15 | 15 | CATSRDLRGNTEAFF
TRBJ2-6 | . | TRBV6-1 | 16 | CASSGQITSGANVLTF
TRBJ1-1 | TRBD1 | TRBV7-2 | 12 | CASGAGGTEAFF
TRBJ2-5 | . | TRBV7-2 | 14 | CASSLVGGEETQYF
TRBJ1-1 | TRBD1 | TRBV6-5 | 14 | CASSLRTGVTEAFF
TRBJ1-6 | . | TRBV7-2 | 15 | CASSSSQGQLSPLHF
TRBJ1-1 | TRBD1 | TRBV5-4 | 13 | CASSRDRGTEAFF
TRBJ1-4 | . | TRBV23-1 | 16 | CASSPTGGATNEKLFF
TRBJ2-3 | TRBD2 | TRBV30 | 16 | CAWRRGTSGGADTQYF
TRBJ1-4 | . | TRBV27 | 13 | CASSLREGEKLFF
TRBJ1-5 | TRBD1 | TRBV4-1 | 15 | CASSHAGTGNQPQHF
TRBJ1-1 | . | TRBV7-2 | 16 | CASSPLFATPNTEAFF
TRBJ2-3 | TRBD1 | TRBV27 | 14 | CASSLDRSTDTQYF
TRBJ2-3 | TRBD2 | TRBV11-3 | 16 | CASSLYGSGGEYTQYF
TRBJ2-7 | TRBD2 | TRBV19 | 18 | CASSPRPGTSGGSYEQYF
TRBJ2-6 | . | TRBV9 | 17 | CASSVSDSSSGVNVLTF
TRBJ2-2 | TRBD1 | TRBV12-5 | 19 | CASGFSLTGTGERTGELFF